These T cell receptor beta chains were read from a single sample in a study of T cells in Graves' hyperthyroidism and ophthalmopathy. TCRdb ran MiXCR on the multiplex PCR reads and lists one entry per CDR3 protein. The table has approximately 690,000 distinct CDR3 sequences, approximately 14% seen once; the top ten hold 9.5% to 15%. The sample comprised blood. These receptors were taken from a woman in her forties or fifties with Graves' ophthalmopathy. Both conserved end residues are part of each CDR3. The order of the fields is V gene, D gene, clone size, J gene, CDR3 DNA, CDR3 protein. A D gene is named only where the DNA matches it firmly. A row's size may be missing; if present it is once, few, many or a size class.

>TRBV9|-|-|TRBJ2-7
TGTGCCAGCAGCGCCGGGACTTACGCCTACGAGCAGTACTTC
CASSAGTYAYEQYF
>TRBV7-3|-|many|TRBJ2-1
TGTGCCAGCAGCTTACCGAAGCACTACAATGAGCAGTTCTTC
CASSLPKHYNEQFF
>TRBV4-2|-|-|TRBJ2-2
TGTGCCAGCAGCCTTACGGCGTCGAACACCGGGGAGCTGTTTTTT
CASSLTASNTGELFF
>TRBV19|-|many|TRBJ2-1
TGTGCCAGTAGTGTGGTTTCGGTTGGCGAGCAGTTCTTC
CASSVVSVGEQFF
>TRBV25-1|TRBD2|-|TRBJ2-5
TGTGCCAGCAGTAAGGGACTAGCGGCGAAGCACGGGACCCAGTACTTC
CASSKGLAAKHGTQYF
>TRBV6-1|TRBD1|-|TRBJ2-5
TGTGCCAGCAGTAATAACCGGGACAGGGGGCTGGAGACCCAGTACTTC
CASSNNRDRGLETQYF
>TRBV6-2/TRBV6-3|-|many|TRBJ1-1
TGTGCCAGCAGAGACGGGAACACTGAAGCTTTCTTT
CASRDGNTEAFF
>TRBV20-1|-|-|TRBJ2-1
TGCAGTGCTCCGGGGCCCCTTAGGGATGAGCAGTTCTTC
CSAPGPLRDEQFF
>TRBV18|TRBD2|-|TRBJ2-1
TGTGCCAGCTCACCACCTAGGACTAGCGGGGGAGTCTACAATGAGCAGTTCTTC
CASSPPRTSGGVYNEQFF
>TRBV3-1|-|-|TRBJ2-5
TGTGCCAGCAGTCATACCGGGACTTCACAAGAGACCCAGTACTTC
CASSHTGTSQETQYF
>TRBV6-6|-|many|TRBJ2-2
TGTGCCAGCAGTTACTCGGAGATGAACACCGGGGAGCTGTTTTTT
CASSYSEMNTGELFF
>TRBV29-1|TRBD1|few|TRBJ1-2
TGCAGCGTTTCGAAGGGGGCAGGGGGCTACACCTTC
CSVSKGAGGYTF
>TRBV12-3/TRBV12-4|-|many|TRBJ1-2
TGTGCCAGCAGTTACAGGGAAGGAGGCTACACCTTC
CASSYREGGYTF